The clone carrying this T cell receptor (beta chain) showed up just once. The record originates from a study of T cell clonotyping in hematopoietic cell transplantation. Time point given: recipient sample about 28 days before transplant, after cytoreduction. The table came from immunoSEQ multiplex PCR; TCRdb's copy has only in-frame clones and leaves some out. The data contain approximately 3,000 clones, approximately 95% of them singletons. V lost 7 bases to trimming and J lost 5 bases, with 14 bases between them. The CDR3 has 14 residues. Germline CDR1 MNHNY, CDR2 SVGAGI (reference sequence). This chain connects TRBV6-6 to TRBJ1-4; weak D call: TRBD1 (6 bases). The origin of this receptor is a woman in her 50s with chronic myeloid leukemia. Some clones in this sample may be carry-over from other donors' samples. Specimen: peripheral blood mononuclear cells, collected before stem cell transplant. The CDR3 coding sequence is TGTGCCAGCACCAACTGGCAGGGGAATGAAAAACTGTTTTTT. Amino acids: CASTNWQGNEKLFF.